This TCR beta chain comes out of a study of T-cell reconstitution after alpha-beta-depleted transplantation in children. This clonotype was picked up a small number of times. TCRbeta library construction was performed incorporating unique molecular identifiers. TCRdb passed the PCR reads through MiXCR, listing each CDR3 protein once. The profile shows a few hundred thousand distinct CDR3 sequences, 9.5% to 13% of them singletons. The CDR3 has 15 amino acids. Deletions cut 7 bases from V and 2 bases from J, with 17 bases between. CDR1 is SGDLS and CDR2 is YYNGEE in the germline V gene. The TCR sequence derives from a human donor who donated a stem cell graft to a child with acute myeloid leukemia. The material sequenced was PBMCs from the stem cell graft donor, taken from the stem cell graft. The gene calls are TRBV9 and TRBJ2-3, with D maybe TRBD2 (5 bases). The CDR3 sequence: CASAFEREYTDTQYF. Here the CDR3 DNA reads TGTGCCAGCGCTTTTGAGAGGGAGTACACAGATACGCAGTATTTT.